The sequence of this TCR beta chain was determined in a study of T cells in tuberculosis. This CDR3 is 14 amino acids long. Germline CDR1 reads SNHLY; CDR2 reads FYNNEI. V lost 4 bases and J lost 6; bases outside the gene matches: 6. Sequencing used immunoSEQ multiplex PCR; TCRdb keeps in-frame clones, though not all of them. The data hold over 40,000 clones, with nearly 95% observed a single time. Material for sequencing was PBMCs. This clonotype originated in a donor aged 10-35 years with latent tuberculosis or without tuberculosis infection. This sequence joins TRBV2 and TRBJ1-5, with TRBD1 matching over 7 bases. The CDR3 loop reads CASSATGSGQPQHF. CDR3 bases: TGTGCCAGCAGTGCGACAGGGTCTGGTCAGCCCCAGCATTTT.